The clone carrying this TCR beta chain was seen at least ten times. The antigen is undetermined. This record belongs to a study of blood T cells in healthy people across ages. Study-level findings and limits: Unsorted PBMC input precluded a conclusive naive versus antigen-experienced comparison.

CDR1 and CDR2 (germline): SNHLY, FYNNEI. There are 15 residues in the CDR3. V lost 0 bases, J lost 7 bases, and 12 bases lay in between. A J-beta primer mix and a sample-barcoded 5' primer were used in a second PCR of roughly 7 to 12 cycles. Each cDNA molecule was tagged by a template-switch adaptor that had 12 random nucleotides. TCRdb re-derived calls from the 5' RACE reads in MiXCR, one entry per CDR3 protein. The data show approximately 810,000 distinct CDR3 sequences, 29% seen once. Caucasian individuals from Russia who were healthy and aged 6 to 90 acted as donors. Collection of roughly 9.8 milliliters of peripheral blood was performed for each donor.

The sequenced sample consisted of blood. The receptor was derived from a woman of 80 years or more in good health. The chain joins TRBV2 to TRBJ1-4; D is uncertain. The CDR3 sequence: CASSEALRVSEKLFF. CDR3 DNA: TGTGCCAGCAGTGAAGCGCTTCGGGTCAGTGAAAAACTGTTTTTT.